A single sample gave rise to the 29 T cell receptor beta chains below, sequenced in a study of regulatory T cells in long-lasting Graves disease. Assembly of TCR beta libraries relied on iRepertoire HTBI primers together with Arm-PCR of CDR3 regions. TCRdb used MiXCR to reprocess the multiplex PCR reads, holding one entry per CDR3 protein. The table shows about 450,000 distinct CDR3 sequences, with approximately 16% occurring only once. As for time point: newly diagnosed GD, antithyroid drugs for less than 3 months. PBMC-extracted RNA yielded the TCR library. These data also featured in a second study, about T cells in Graves' hyperthyroidism and ophthalmopathy.

This specimen was peripheral blood mononuclear cells (PBMCs), taken at new diagnosis, from a patient treated with antithyroid drugs. The receptors here all came from a woman aged 25 to 39 with Graves disease.

This clonotype was picked up a small number of times. The rearrangement uses TRBV19 and TRBJ1-1; 7 bases match TRBD1. The length of the CDR3 is 14 residues. Per germline, CDR1 LNHDA and CDR2 SQIVND (reference sequence). V dropped 1 base and J dropped 7; count of bases not matched to a gene: 6. The CDR3 loop reads CASSIAGGGLEAFF. CDR3 in DNA: TGTGCCAGTAGTATAGCAGGGGGAGGCCTTGAAGCTTTCTTT. The entire variable domain, with the rest obtained from reference TRBV19 and TRBJ1-1, is as follows: DGGITQSPKYLFRKEGQNVTLSCEQNLNHDAMYWYRQDPGQGLRLIYYSQIVNDFQKGDIAEGYSVSREKKESFPLTVTSAQKNPTAFYLCASSIAGGGLEAFFGQGTRLTVV.

This clonotype occurred many times. The V call is TRBV18, the J call TRBJ2-7, with 7 bases fitting TRBD1. The CDR3 loop spans 14 amino acids. The ends lost 6 bases at V and 9 bases at J; junction bases unmatched: 14. From germline, CDR1 is KGHSH and CDR2 LQKENI. CDR3 DNA sequence: TGTGCCAGCTCGGGCCCGGGACAGCGTTCTGTGCAGTACTTC. Translation gives CASSGPGQRSVQYF.

This clonotype was counted at least ten times. The rearrangement links TRBV2 to TRBJ2-7, with D tentatively TRBD1 or TRBD2 (5 bases each). The CDR3 runs to 12 residues. Trimming took off 8 bases at V and 7 bases at J, with 15 bases between the two ends. CDR1 is SNHLY and CDR2 is FYNNEI in the germline V gene. CDR3 sequence (DNA): TGTGCCAGCTCTGAGGGACCGGGGGAGCAGTACTTC. This encodes CASSEGPGEQYF.

This clonotype was counted at least ten times. The chain recombines TRBV10-2 with TRBJ2-2; 9 bases match TRBD2. CDR1 WSHSY and CDR2 SAAADI come from the germline V gene. The junction had 8 bases not matched to a gene; V was cut back by 8 bases and J by 4 bases. The CDR3 is 15 amino acids. This chain's CDR3 is CASLVAGVGTGELFF. DNA of the CDR3: TGCGCCAGCCTAGTAGCGGGAGTAGGCACCGGGGAGCTGTTTTTT.

The chain carries TRBV20-1 and TRBJ2-1, with D perhaps matching TRBD1 (5 bases). Per germline, CDR1 DFQATT and CDR2 SNEGSKA (reference sequence). V was pared by 2 bases and J by 9 bases, with 11 bases between. The CDR3 totals 12 residues. The chain's CDR3 is CSARPGSGEQFF. The DNA for the CDR3 is TGCAGTGCTAGACCAGGGTCCGGTGAGCAGTTCTTC.

This clonotype was detected many times. The chain joins TRBV24-1 to TRBJ2-1, with TRBD2 matching over 10 bases. The junction had 28 bases not matched to a gene; V was cut back by 8 bases and J by 7 bases. The germline V gene has CDR1 KGHDR and CDR2 SFDVKD. The CDR3 sequence is 21 residues long. CDR3: CATKRGLIARAGGPRPNEQFF. The CDR3 nucleotides are TGTGCCACCAAACGGGGCCTTATCGCCCGAGCGGGAGGGCCGAGGCCGAATGAGCAGTTCTTC.

This clonotype was counted many times. This chain uses TRBV2 with TRBJ1-3; TRBD1 matches 7 bases. This CDR3 contains 14 residues. In germline, CDR1 is SNHLY, CDR2 FYNNEI. J was trimmed by 3 bases and V by 6 bases; bases with no gene match: 5. CDR3 DNA sequence: TGTGCCAGCAGCTACAGGGGAGTTGGAAACACCATATATTTT. The encoded protein is CASSYRGVGNTIYF.

This clonotype has at least ten counts. The chain couples TRBV2 to TRBJ2-3, with TRBD2 matching over 7 bases. This CDR3 contains 15 residues. Trimming took 4 bases from V and 0 from J; bases not matched to a gene: 4. Looked up from germline, CDR1 is SNHLY and CDR2 is FYNNEI. Written as DNA, the CDR3 is TGTGCCAGCAGTGCTATTAGCGGGAGCACAGATACGCAGTATTTT. The encoded protein is CASSAISGSTDTQYF.

This clonotype was found many times. The V and J genes are TRBV28 and TRBJ2-7; D call uncertain. The germline CDR1 and CDR2 sequences are MDHEN and SYDVKM. The CDR3 contains 14 residues. The V gene lost 5 bases and the J gene lost 0 bases, with 11 bases spanning the gap. CDR3 residues: CASSPASHSYEQYF. In DNA, the CDR3 is TGTGCCAGCAGTCCCGCCAGCCACTCCTACGAGCAGTACTTC. Full variable domain (outside the CDR3, taken from reference TRBV28 and TRBJ2-7): DVKVTQSSRYLVKRTGEKVFLECVQDMDHENMFWYRQDPGLGLRLIYFSYDVKMKEKGDIPEGYSVSREKKERFSLILESASTNQTSMYLCASSPASHSYEQYFGPGTRLTVT.

V and J are TRBV29-1 and TRBJ1-1; no clear D gene. The germline CDR1 and CDR2 sequences are SQVTM and ANQGSEA. The V end was cut by 5 bases, the J end by 4 bases, with 8 bases between. CDR3 length: 11 amino acids. The CDR3 nucleotides read TGCAGCGTTAGCGGGAGCACTGAAGCTTTCTTT. This sequence encodes CSVSGSTEAFF.

This clonotype occurred many times. The rearrangement joins TRBV7-8 to TRBJ1-1; D gene ambiguous. CDR1 and CDR2 from the germline V gene are SGHVS and FQNEAQ. CDR3 length: 15 residues. V was shortened by 1 base and J by 1 base, with 10 bases between the two germline ends. CDR3 region: CASSLEVPWNTEAFF. The DNA of the CDR3 is TGTGCCAGCAGCTTAGAGGTGCCGTGGAACACTGAAGCTTTCTTT.

This clonotype was seen a few times. V usage is TRBV6-2 or TRBV6-3 and J usage is TRBJ2-5; 10 bases agree with TRBD1. CDR1 is MNHEY, CDR2 SVGEGT, per germline. Trimming took 0 bases from V and 5 from J; bases not matched to a gene: 6. The CDR3 sequence is 16 residues long. The CDR3 protein is CASSYSPGQGRETQYF. The CDR3 DNA sequence: TGTGCCAGCAGTTACTCCCCGGGACAGGGGAGGGAGACCCAGTACTTC.

This clonotype came up many times. The DNA for the CDR3 is TGTGCCAGCAAAAGGCGGGCCCGACGGACCTACGAGCAGTACTTC. This sequence encodes CASKRRARRTYEQYF. This rearrangement joins TRBV13 to TRBJ2-7; D possibly corresponds to TRBD2 (5 bases). Trimming took 7 bases from V and 2 from J, leaving 18 bases between them. CDR1 is PRHDT, CDR2 FYEKMQ, per germline (reference sequence). The CDR3 sequence is 15 residues long.

A note on this clonotype: This may arise from a read error, as a much more abundant clone is one base away. V gene TRBV27 combines with J gene TRBJ2-3; D gene uncertain. The J call may be incorrect, as the DNA end agrees better with TRBJ2-7. CDR1 MNHEY and CDR2 SMNVEV come from the germline V gene (reference sequence). The CDR3 loop spans 14 amino acids. Here the CDR3 reads CASSPRRSAYEQYF. CDR3 nucleotides: TGTGCCAGCAGCCCCCGACGTTCAGCCTACGAGCAGTACTTC.

The V call is TRBV7-6, the J call TRBJ2-5; tentatively, D is TRBD1 or TRBD2 (5 bases each). Trimming took 3 bases from V and 0 from J, leaving 11 bases between them. CDR1 is SGHVS and CDR2 is FNYEAQ in the germline V gene. The CDR3 is made up of 15 amino acids. CDR3 protein: CASSFRDRNQETQYF. The CDR3 coding sequence is TGTGCCAGCAGCTTCCGGGACCGTAACCAAGAGACCCAGTACTTC.

This clonotype was counted many times. The chain has TRBV28 and TRBJ1-1; unclear D gene. Trimming shortened V by 8 bases and J by 0 bases, and 16 bases separated the two germline ends. The CDR3 extends over 15 amino acids. Per germline, CDR1 MDHEN and CDR2 SYDVKM. The CDR3 DNA is TGTGCCAGCGCTTTGTTGGGCGACCTGAACACTGAAGCTTTCTTT. Its protein product is CASALLGDLNTEAFF.

At least ten counts were recorded for this clonotype. The V gene is TRBV27, the J gene TRBJ2-4, with a possible D match to TRBD1 (6 bases). CDR3 size: 13 residues. V gave up 5 bases and J gave up 5 bases, with 10 bases separating them. Germline-derived CDR1 and CDR2 are MNHEY and SMNVEV (reference sequence). CDR3 sequence reads: CASSPRTENIQYF. The CDR3 DNA sequence: TGTGCCAGCAGTCCCCGGACAGAAAACATTCAGTACTTC.

In this sample, this clonotype turned up many times. The rearrangement joins TRBV7-8 to TRBJ2-5; 9 bases map to TRBD2. CDR1 is SGHVS, CDR2 FQNEAQ, per germline. J gave up 1 base and V 5 bases, and 5 bases lay outside the gene matches. The CDR3 extends over 15 amino acids. As DNA, the CDR3 is TGTGCCAGCAGCCGCGGGAGGGTAGGCCAAGAGACCCAGTACTTC. Translation: CASSRGRVGQETQYF.

This clonotype has ten or more counts. CDR3 in amino acids: CASSLHESSVTGELFF. The CDR3 DNA sequence: TGTGCCAGCAGCTTACACGAGAGCTCGGTCACCGGGGAGCTGTTTTTT. This sequence joins TRBV7-2 and TRBJ2-2; D not resolved. Trimming shortened V by 2 bases and J by 4 bases, and 14 bases separated the two germline ends. This CDR3 has 16 residues. Per the germline V gene, CDR1 is SGHTA and CDR2 is FQGNSA.

The table lists this clonotype with many counts. The J gene is TRBJ2-5, the V gene TRBV14; D call uncertain. This CDR3 has 12 residues. Germline values: CDR1 SGHDN, CDR2 FVKESK. V lost 4 bases to trimming and J lost 5 bases, with 8 bases between them. CDR3 sequence: CASSRRHETQYF. The CDR3 DNA reads as TGTGCCAGCAGCCGGCGCCACGAGACCCAGTACTTC.

This clonotype was seen repeatedly, ten times or more. The chain combines TRBV6-1 with TRBJ2-1; D is unresolved. Germline assignment: CDR1 MNHNS and CDR2 SASEGT. V was trimmed by 5 bases and J by 6 bases, leaving 11 bases between them. The CDR3 loop spans 13 amino acids. The CDR3 region has the DNA TGTGCCAGCAGTACCGGATGGCCCAATGAGCAGTTCTTC. It yields the protein CASSTGWPNEQFF.

This clonotype was counted ten times or more. The chain is built from TRBV12-3 or TRBV12-4 and TRBJ1-3, with D uncertain. CDR3 length equals 15 residues. Trimming stripped 6 bases from V and 0 bases from J, with 12 bases between. CDR3 bases: TGTGCCAGCAGCTCCACCAGGAACTCTGGAAACACCATATATTTT. Translation gives CASSSTRNSGNTIYF.

This clonotype was counted at least ten times. This sequence joins TRBV30 and TRBJ2-3; TRBD2 matches 7 bases. Germline CDR1 reads GTSNPN; CDR2 reads SVGIG (reference sequence). V shed 3 bases, J shed 3 bases, and the junction held 12 bases outside the gene matches. The CDR3 totals 16 residues. In nucleotides, the CDR3 is TGTGCCTGGAGACCTCTAGCGGTAAGGGGTACAGATACGCAGTATTTT. It is translated as CAWRPLAVRGTDTQYF.

The table lists this clonotype with many counts. This chain uses TRBV30 with TRBJ1-1; D is undetermined. The germline V and J ends were trimmed by 1 base and 4 bases, with 10 bases remaining between them. Germline loops: CDR1 GTSNPN, CDR2 SVGIG (reference sequence). The CDR3 extends over 13 amino acids. The CDR3 loop reads CAWSGPGGTEAFF. For the CDR3, the DNA is TGTGCCTGGAGTGGACCGGGAGGCACTGAAGCTTTCTTT.

The chain links TRBV13 to TRBJ1-2; D remains ambiguous. V lost 5 bases and J lost 6, with 16 bases in between. The CDR3 has 14 amino acids. CDR1 and CDR2 (germline): PRHDT, FYEKMQ (reference sequence). Written as DNA, the CDR3 is TGTGCCAGCAGCGCAACTGCCAGCAGGAATGGCTACACCTTC. This encodes CASSATASRNGYTF.

In its sample, this clonotype was seen many times. This chain uses TRBV11-2 with TRBJ2-3; 7 positions agree with TRBD1. This CDR3 spans 15 amino acids. V lost 4 bases, J lost 1 base, and 5 bases stayed unmatched. Germline-derived CDR1 and CDR2 are SGHAT and FQNNGV. The CDR3 loop is CASSYGQAGTDTQYF. The CDR3 nucleotides are TGTGCCAGCAGCTACGGACAGGCGGGCACAGATACGCAGTATTTT. The full variable domain, rest sourced from reference TRBV11-2 and TRBJ2-3, is EAGVAQSPRYKIIEKRQSVAFWCNPISGHATLYWYQQILGQGPKLLIQFQNNGVVDDSQLPKDRFSAERLKGVDSTLKIQPAKLEDSAVYLCASSYGQAGTDTQYFGPGTRLTVL.

This clonotype was seen repeatedly, ten times or more. This rearrangement joins TRBV7-9 to TRBJ2-7; 10 bases fit TRBD2. The J segment lost 9 bases and the V segment lost 1 base, leaving 12 bases of the junction unmatched. This CDR3 is built from 16 residues. Germline CDR1 reads SEHNR; CDR2 reads FQNEAQ (reference sequence). The CDR3 sequence: CASSLGGLASGSLQYF. Written as DNA, the CDR3 is TGTGCCAGCAGCTTAGGTGGCTTGGCTAGCGGGAGCTTGCAGTACTTC.

This clonotype was picked up many times. This chain uses TRBV2 with TRBJ1-1; perhaps TRBD1 as D (6 bases). Germline V CDR1 and CDR2: SNHLY, FYNNEI. The V and J ends lost 3 bases and 1 base respectively, with 15 bases between them. This CDR3 region has 16 residues. DNA for the CDR3: TGTGCCAGCAGTGAGCAGGGGCCGGGGGCGAACACTGAAGCTTTCTTT. As protein: CASSEQGPGANTEAFF. Using reference TRBV2 and TRBJ1-1 for the parts outside the CDR3, the full variable domain is EPEVTQTPSHQVTQMGQEVILRCVPISNHLYFYWYRQILGQKVEFLVSFYNNEISEKSEIFDDQFSVERPDGSNFTLKIRSTKLEDSAMYFCASSEQGPGANTEAFFGQGTRLTVV.

This clonotype came up many times. The chain has TRBV27 and TRBJ1-5; possibly TRBD1 for D (5 bases). CDR3 length equals 14 residues. Germline V CDR1 and CDR2: MNHEY, SMNVEV (reference sequence). Trimming left V 6 bases short and J 5 bases short, with 14 bases between. The CDR3: CASRPGTYDQPQHF. In nucleotides, the CDR3 is TGTGCCAGCAGACCTGGGACGTATGATCAGCCCCAGCATTTT.